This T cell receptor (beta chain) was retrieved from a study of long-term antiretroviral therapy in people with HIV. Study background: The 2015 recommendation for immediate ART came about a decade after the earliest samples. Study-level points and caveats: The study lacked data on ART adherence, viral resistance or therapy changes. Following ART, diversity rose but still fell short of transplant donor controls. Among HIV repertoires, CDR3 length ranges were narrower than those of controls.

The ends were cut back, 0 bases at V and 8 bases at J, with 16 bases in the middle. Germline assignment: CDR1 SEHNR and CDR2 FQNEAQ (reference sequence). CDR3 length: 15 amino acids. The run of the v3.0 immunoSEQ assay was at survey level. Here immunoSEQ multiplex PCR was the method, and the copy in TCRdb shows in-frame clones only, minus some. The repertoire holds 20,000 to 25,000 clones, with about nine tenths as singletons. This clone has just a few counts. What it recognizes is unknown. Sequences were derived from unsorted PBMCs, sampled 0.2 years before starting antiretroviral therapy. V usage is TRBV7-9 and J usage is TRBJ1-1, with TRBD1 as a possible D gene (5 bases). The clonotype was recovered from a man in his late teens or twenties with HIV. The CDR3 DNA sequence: TGTGCCAGCAGCTTAGCTGCGGGGGGTCTGAAAGAAGCTTTCTTT. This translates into CASSLAAGGLKEAFF.